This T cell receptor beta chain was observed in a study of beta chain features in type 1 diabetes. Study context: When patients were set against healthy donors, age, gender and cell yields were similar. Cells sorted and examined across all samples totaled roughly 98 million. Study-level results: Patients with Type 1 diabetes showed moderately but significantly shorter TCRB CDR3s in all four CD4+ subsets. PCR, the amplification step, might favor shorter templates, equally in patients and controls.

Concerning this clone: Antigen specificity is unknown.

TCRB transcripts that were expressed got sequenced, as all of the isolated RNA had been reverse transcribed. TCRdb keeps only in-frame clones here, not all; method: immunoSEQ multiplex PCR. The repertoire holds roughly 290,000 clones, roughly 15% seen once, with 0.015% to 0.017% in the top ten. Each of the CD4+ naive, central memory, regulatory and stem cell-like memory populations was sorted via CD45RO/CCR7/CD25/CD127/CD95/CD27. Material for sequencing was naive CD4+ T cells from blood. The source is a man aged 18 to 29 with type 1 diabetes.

The CDR3 coding sequence is TGCAGTGCTCCGCTAACCTACGAGCAGTACTTC. Amino acids: CSAPLTYEQYF. The chain links TRBV20-1 to TRBJ2-7; no definite D call. Trimming stripped 5 bases from V and 2 bases from J, with 7 bases between. The CDR3 spans 11 residues. CDR1 and CDR2 from the germline V gene are DFQATT and SNEGSKA (reference sequence).